This T cell receptor (beta chain) was found in a study of T cell responses to AZD1222 COVID-19 vaccine. Germline loops: CDR1 SGHVS, CDR2 FQNEAQ. V gave up 1 base and J gave up 8 bases, with 9 bases separating them. The CDR3 totals 13 residues. Comment on this clone: Its target is unknown.

Overall study findings and caveats: The donors showed a predominance of white British ancestry and of females, with possible underestimation of clonal diversity.

The repertoire was sequenced with immunoSEQ multiplex PCR; TCRdb's copy has only in-frame clones and lacks some. In the table there are nearly 110,000 clones, 70% to 90% of which are singletons. The sample here was peripheral blood, taken 28 days after the second AZD1222 dose. The origin of this receptor is an adult who received the AZD1222 COVID-19 vaccine. The rearrangement links TRBV7-8 to TRBJ2-1; TRBD2 might be the D (5 bases). The CDR3 loop is CASSLGPGDEQFF. The CDR3 DNA is TGTGCCAGCAGCTTAGGCCCCGGGGATGAGCAGTTCTTC.